The 21 T cell receptor beta chains below were found in one sample sequenced in a study of CXCR3-negative and CXCR3-positive naive CD8 T cells. Through 5' RACE with UMI labels, the TRB cDNA libraries were prepared. TCRdb re-called the 5' RACE reads and gives one entry per CDR3 protein, without DNA. The sample table sets out approximately 26,000 distinct CDR3 sequences. Input material: naive CXCR3- CD8+ T cells from blood. Subset defined: CD45RO-CCR7+CD27+CD95- naive CD8+ T cells lacking CXCR3 (TNR3-). These receptors originate from a human donor in good health. Some clones in this sample may be carry-over from other donors' samples.

J is TRBJ1-2 and V is TRBV20-1; with no DNA, the TCRdb D assignment of TRBD1 cannot be verified. The CDR3 spans 17 residues. Germline V gives CDR1 DFQATT, CDR2 SNEGSKA (reference sequence). CDR3 sequence: CSARLTGTGGKRSGYTF.

The rearrangement uses TRBV28 and TRBJ2-3. The CDR3 length is 14 residues. The V gene's germline CDR1 is MDHEN and CDR2 SYDVKM. CDR3 protein: CASSFGYGTDTQYF.

This sequence joins TRBV2 and TRBJ1-1. Germline CDR1 SNHLY, CDR2 FYNNEI. The CDR3 is made up of 12 amino acids. CDR3 in amino acids: CASSLRRTEAFF.

The rearrangement joins TRBV13 to TRBJ2-7; TCRdb selects TRBD1, and the lack of DNA leaves this call unchecked. Germline V gene data show CDR1 as PRHDT and CDR2 as FYEKMQ (reference sequence). CDR3 length equals 13 residues. The CDR3 here is CASSLGRGGEQYF.

The rearrangement links TRBV20-1 to TRBJ2-7; TCRdb's D call of TRBD1 is untestable without DNA. Germline CDR1 reads DFQATT; CDR2 reads SNEGSKA (reference sequence). The length of the CDR3 is 14 residues. The CDR3 sequence: CSATWSGGGYEQYF.

V gene TRBV20-1 combines with J gene TRBJ2-7. Germline assignment: CDR1 DFQATT and CDR2 SNEGSKA (reference sequence). CDR3 length: 15 amino acids. The CDR3: CSASVPNRLSYEQYF.

The J gene is TRBJ2-7, the V gene TRBV29-1; the TCRdb D gene call, TRBD2, has no DNA to confirm it. Germline V gives CDR1 SQVTM, CDR2 ANQGSEA. The CDR3 extends over 16 amino acids. The CDR3: CSVEDQGRGRDYEQYF.

The CDR3: CAIRGQDSYEQYF. The chain is built from TRBV10-3 and TRBJ2-7. From germline, CDR1 is ENHRY and CDR2 SYGVKD. The CDR3 length is 13 residues.

The CDR3 here is CASSYWASDSYEQYF. The chain recombines TRBV6-6 with TRBJ2-7. Germline loops: CDR1 MNHNY, CDR2 SVGAGI (reference sequence). This CDR3 spans 15 amino acids.

The chain has TRBV5-5 and TRBJ2-7; no DNA is available, so the TRBD2 call from TCRdb remains unchecked. The germline CDR1 and CDR2 sequences are SGHKS and YYEKEE (reference sequence). The length of the CDR3 is 15 residues. CDR3 residues: CASTNRRAFPDEQYF.

The J gene is TRBJ1-1, the V gene TRBV10-3; TCRdb's D call of TRBD1 is untestable without DNA. In germline, CDR1 is ENHRY, CDR2 SYGVKD. The CDR3 sequence is 16 residues long. CDR3 protein: CAISESAGQGETEAFF.

V gene TRBV4-2 combines with J gene TRBJ2-1; TCRdb gives TRBD2 as the D gene, but with no DNA this cannot be confirmed. The CDR3 loop spans 16 amino acids. Germline loops: CDR1 LGHNA, CDR2 YNFKEQ. This chain's CDR3 is CASSLGPGGPPGEQFF.

The V call is TRBV7-9, the J call TRBJ1-1. This CDR3 is built from 14 residues. CDR1 and CDR2 from the germline V gene are SEHNR and FQNEAQ (reference sequence). This CDR3 reads CASSFVDMNTEAFF.

The gene calls are TRBV7-3 and TRBJ2-7; TCRdb calls TRBD1, which cannot be checked without DNA. Germline V gene data show CDR1 as SGHTA and CDR2 as FQGTGA. This CDR3 has 14 residues. The CDR3 sequence is CASSLGGPTYEQYF.

The chain couples TRBV5-6 to TRBJ2-7. The length of the CDR3 is 12 residues. From germline, CDR1 is SGHDT and CDR2 YYEEEE. This CDR3 reads CASSSTVYEQYF.

The chain is built from TRBV15 and TRBJ1-5. The germline gives CDR1 LNHNV, CDR2 YYDKDF (reference sequence). This CDR3 spans 14 amino acids. The CDR3 spells CATSRGGGSQPQHF. The full variable domain, in which reference TRBV15 and TRBJ1-5 provide the parts outside the CDR3, is DAMVIQNPRYQVTQFGKPVTLSCSQTLNHNVMYWYQQKSSQAPKLLFHYYDKDFNNEADTPDNFQSRRPNTSFCFLDIRSPGLGDTAMYLCATSRGGGSQPQHFGDGTRLSIL.

The V call is TRBV14, the J call TRBJ2-2. The germline CDR1 and CDR2 sequences are SGHDN and FVKESK. The length of the CDR3 is 15 residues. CDR3 loop: CASSLWRGNTGELFF.

In terms of frequency, this clonotype is medium-sized. The chain links TRBV11-1 to TRBJ2-2; the TCRdb call, TRBD1, lacks DNA for checking. Looked up from germline, CDR1 is SGHAT and CDR2 is FQDESV (reference sequence). The CDR3 loop spans 14 amino acids. This CDR3 is CASSSQGLPGELFF.

The chain has TRBV20-1 and TRBJ2-2; TCRdb's D call of TRBD1 is untestable without DNA. The CDR3 covers 16 residues. CDR1 is DFQATT, CDR2 SNEGSKA, per germline (reference sequence). CDR3 region: CSARPGTGANTGELFF.

The chain joins TRBV11-2 to TRBJ1-5. Germline V gene data show CDR1 as SGHAT and CDR2 as FQNNGV. The CDR3 has 15 residues. Here the CDR3 reads CASSLNPDSNQPQHF.

V gene TRBV29-1 combines with J gene TRBJ2-1; TCRdb's assignment of TRBD2 cannot be checked, as there is no DNA. Looked up from germline, CDR1 is SQVTM and CDR2 is ANQGSEA. The length of the CDR3 is 15 residues. CDR3: CSVDGLAGGEDEQFF.